This record concerns one T cell receptor (beta chain) sequence. Its antigen is as yet unknown. The data belong to a study of cytomegalovirus exposure and HLA in healthy donors. Findings and caveats of the study: Available immune exposure information was restricted to CMV serostatus only. An analysis was carried out later, and it reportedly showed fewer N-insertions in an Asian-associated ancestry cluster than the approximately 700-donor mean. A cluster of highly shared sequence variants was likely a sequencing artifact.

The PCR used 60 Vbeta and 13 Jbeta primers. TCRdb's copy holds only in-frame clones and misses some; the assay was immunoSEQ multiplex PCR. The sample consists of 63,000 or so clones, about 70% of them appearing once. After removal of 5 bases from V and 4 bases from J, the junction contained 4 bases not matched to a gene. The germline CDR1 and CDR2 sequences are SGHTA and FQGNSA. The CDR3 has 14 residues. The chain joins TRBV7-2 to TRBJ1-2; 10 positions match TRBD1. The TCR originated in a woman aged 30 to 39 in good health and CMV-seropositive. Sequencing was done on a sample of PBMCs. CDR3 DNA: TGTGCCAGCAGCCGGGACAGGGGCGGCTATGGCTACACCTTC. Translated: CASSRDRGGYGYTF.